The present TCR beta chain was sequenced within a study of radiotherapy plus CTLA-4 blockade in lung cancer. At the level of the study: The study recorded objective responses in less than 20% of patients and disease control in 25% to 35%. Notes on the study in general: How blood T cell clones changed early, along with interferon-beta, reportedly forecast response best. Researchers report tumor-derived TCR clones expanding in blood after radiotherapy plus ipilimumab.

Here immunoSEQ multiplex PCR was the method, and the copy in TCRdb shows in-frame clones only, minus some. The data show roughly 32,000 clones, 60% to 85% seen once. Enrolled patients, whose metastatic non-small-cell lung cancer was chemo-refractory, received focal radiation plus CTLA-4 blockade with ipilimumab. Remarks on this clone: Its antigen remains unidentified.

The clonotype was recovered from a human donor with non-small cell lung cancer that progressed on radiotherapy plus ipilimumab. The material was peripheral blood, obtained from a patient treated with radiotherapy plus ipilimumab.

For the CDR3, the DNA is TGTGCCAGCAGCTTAAGGAAGACCCAGTACTTC. It specifies CASSLRKTQYF. V is TRBV7-6 and J is TRBJ2-5, with D unclear. The CDR3 loop spans 11 amino acids. Trimming removed 2 bases from V and 6 bases from J, with 4 bases in between. Germline-derived CDR1 and CDR2 are SGHVS and FNYEAQ.